Below, one T cell receptor beta chain is given with its context. Some clones are missing from TCRdb's copy, which holds only in-frame ones; the method was immunoSEQ multiplex PCR. The data hold some 300,000 clones, with roughly 90% observed a single time. These data are taken from a study of blood T cell repertoires in COVID-19. The trim removed 4 bases at V and 3 bases at J, leaving 10 bases unmatched. Germline-derived CDR1 and CDR2 are MDHEN and SYDVKM. This CDR3 has 16 amino acids. The chain combines TRBV28 with TRBJ2-7; 9 nucleotides align to TRBD1. The sample comprised peripheral blood. This TCR was recovered from a woman between 65 and 79 years old with COVID-19, enrolled during active disease. As DNA, the CDR3 is TGTGCCAGCAGTTGGCCACCGGGACAGGGAGGCTACGAGCAGTACTTC. This translates into CASSWPPGQGGYEQYF.